The 17 T cell receptor beta chains below come from one sample, sequenced in a study of T cells in localized non-small cell lung cancer. Libraries were prepared by immunoSEQ multiplex PCR; TCRdb keeps only in-frame clonotypes and omits some of them. This table holds around 3,700 clones, under 30% found once. This specimen was lung tumor tissue, taken before any cancer treatment. These TCRs come from a male donor at least 60 years old with stage I lung adenocarcinoma.

This clone was seen a few times. The chain has TRBV11-3 and TRBJ1-4, with D possibly being TRBD1 (6 bases). CDR1 is SGHNT, CDR2 YENEEA, per germline. This CDR3 spans 15 amino acids. The ends were cut back, 6 bases at V and 5 bases at J, with 16 bases in the middle. The CDR3 is CASSPGQLENEKLFF. CDR3 coding DNA: TGTGCCAGCAGTCCTGGACAGCTTGAAAATGAAAAACTGTTTTTT.

This clone has only one observation. This rearrangement joins TRBV19 to TRBJ2-2, with 8 bases aligning to TRBD1. The CDR3 covers 17 residues. Germline-derived CDR1 and CDR2 are LNHDA and SQIVND (reference sequence). V gave up 5 bases and J gave up 0 bases; unmatched junction bases: 8. CDR3 region: CASSAGTGLANTGELFF. For the CDR3, the DNA is TGTGCCAGTAGTGCTGGGACAGGCTTAGCGAACACCGGGGAGCTGTTTTTT.

This clone is categorized as medium-sized. The V call is TRBV10-3, the J call TRBJ1-3; 10 bases are a match to TRBD1. The CDR3 consists of 14 residues. V lost 10 bases and J lost 1; bases outside the gene matches: 4. CDR1 and CDR2 (germline): ENHRY, SYGVKD. The CDR3 here is CATGTGASGNTIYF. In DNA, the CDR3 is TGTGCCACCGGGACAGGGGCGTCTGGAAACACCATATATTTT.

In this sample, this clone turned up a few times. This chain joins TRBV19 and TRBJ2-7, with TRBD1 as a possible D gene (5 bases). V lost 3 bases, J lost 1 base, and 13 bases lay in between. The CDR3 runs to 15 residues. The germline V gene has CDR1 LNHDA and CDR2 SQIVND (reference sequence). The CDR3 protein is CASSIAQGRSYEQYF. In nucleotides, the CDR3 is TGTGCCAGTAGTATTGCTCAGGGAAGATCCTACGAGCAGTACTTC.

The V gene is TRBV28, the J gene TRBJ2-6; D is perhaps TRBD1 or TRBD2 (5 bases each). CDR1 MDHEN and CDR2 SYDVKM come from the germline V gene. This CDR3 is 17 amino acids long. V was cut by 5 bases and J by 0 bases, with 14 bases left in between. Here the CDR3 reads CASSLDSRGSGANVLTF. CDR3 sequence (DNA): TGTGCCAGCAGTCTCGATTCGAGGGGCTCTGGGGCCAACGTCCTGACTTTC.

In its sample, this clone is medium-sized (0.01 to 0.1%). The CDR3 bases are TGTGCCAGCAGCGTAGGGCCAGGAACGAACACCGGGGAGCTGTTTTTT. It is translated as CASSVGPGTNTGELFF. V gene TRBV9 combines with J gene TRBJ2-2; D remains unclear. CDR3 length: 16 residues. With 0 bases removed from V and 0 bases from J, the gap between germline ends came to 9 bases. Germline V gene data show CDR1 as SGDLS and CDR2 as YYNGEE.

The chain is built from TRBV19 and TRBJ2-3; TRBD1 might be the D (6 bases). There are 13 residues in the CDR3. CDR1 LNHDA and CDR2 SQIVND come from the germline V gene (reference sequence). V dropped 5 bases and J dropped 6 bases, with 12 bases sitting between them. Written as DNA, the CDR3 is TGTGCCAGTAGTCCCGCAGGGGCGGATACGCAGTATTTT. This gives the protein CASSPAGADTQYF.

This clone is labeled as medium-sized. The V gene is TRBV6-8, the J gene TRBJ2-5; a possible D gene is TRBD2 (6 bases). The germline V gene has CDR1 MNHGY and CDR2 SAAAGT. The V gene lost 2 bases and the J gene lost 5 bases, with 12 bases spanning the gap. CDR3 length: 14 amino acids. CDR3 sequence reads: CASSYGGESETQYF. The CDR3 DNA reads TGTGCCAGCAGTTACGGCGGGGAGTCGGAGACCCAGTACTTC.

The chain employs TRBV10-2 and TRBJ1-2; no reliable D call. Per the germline V gene, CDR1 is WSHSY and CDR2 is SAAADI. V gave up 9 bases and J gave up 8 bases, with 16 bases separating them. The CDR3 has 12 amino acids. CDR3 in amino acids: CASRQPFWGYTF. CDR3 nucleotide sequence: TGCGCCAGTAGGCAACCGTTCTGGGGCTACACCTTC.

V gene TRBV5-1 combines with J gene TRBJ1-3; D gene unclear. This CDR3 is 15 amino acids long. Germline V gene sequence: CDR1 SGHRS, CDR2 YFSETQ. Deletions cut 1 base from V and 0 bases from J, with 8 bases between. Here the CDR3 reads CASSLSSHSGNTIYF. The CDR3 coding sequence is TGCGCCAGCAGCTTGAGCTCCCACTCTGGAAACACCATATATTTT.

This clone was detected only a few times. The rearrangement uses TRBV28 and TRBJ1-1, with D possibly TRBD1 on 6 matching bases. Trimming pared 5 bases from V and 5 bases from J, leaving 18 bases between. CDR3 length equals 15 residues. From germline, CDR1 is MDHEN and CDR2 SYDVKM. The DNA of the CDR3 is TGTGCCAGCAGTCGTTTACAGGGCCGAACGACTGAAGCTTTCTTT. This sequence encodes CASSRLQGRTTEAFF.

This clone was recorded a few times. The chain links TRBV9 to TRBJ2-3; weak D call: TRBD2 (5 bases). The V gene's germline CDR1 is SGDLS and CDR2 YYNGEE. The length of the CDR3 is 14 residues. V was pared by 5 bases and J by 2 bases, with 12 bases between. The CDR3 region has the DNA TGTGCCAGCAGTGAAGCGAGGGCCACAGATACGCAGTATTTT. Protein: CASSEARATDTQYF.

The rearrangement links TRBV10-2 to TRBJ2-3, with D unresolved. The CDR3 spans 12 residues. Germline CDR1 reads WSHSY; CDR2 reads SAAADI. V shed 8 bases and J shed 0 bases, with 6 bases lying between them. The CDR3 protein is CASAGSTDTQYF. The CDR3 coding sequence is TGCGCCAGCGCCGGGAGCACAGATACGCAGTATTTT.

The chain has TRBV28 and TRBJ2-4; maybe TRBD1 (5 bases). Trimming removed 3 bases at V and 3 bases at J, with 6 bases between. CDR1 and CDR2 from the germline V gene are MDHEN and SYDVKM. The CDR3 is made up of 13 amino acids. CDR3 sequence reads: CASSLTVKNIQYF. In DNA, the CDR3 is TGTGCCAGCAGTTTGACAGTCAAAAACATTCAGTACTTC.

The gene calls are TRBV18 and TRBJ2-7; 7 nucleotides agree with TRBD1. Germline V lookup: CDR1 KGHSH, CDR2 LQKENI. With V trimmed by 1 base and J by 2 bases, 8 bases remained unmatched. This CDR3 is 16 amino acids long. In DNA form, the CDR3 reads TGTGCCAGCTCACCACAGGGGGCTTCGAGACCCTACGAGCAGTACTTC. Residues: CASSPQGASRPYEQYF.

This clone was seen more than once but under ten times. The chain has TRBV14 and TRBJ2-7; the D gene could be TRBD1 or TRBD2 (5 bases each). Trimming stripped 6 bases from V and 2 bases from J, with 17 bases between. Germline lookup yields CDR1 SGHDN and CDR2 FVKESK. The CDR3 sequence is 15 residues long. CDR3 sequence reads: CASSSHRDGTYEQYF. The DNA of the CDR3 is TGTGCCAGCAGTAGCCACCGGGACGGCACCTACGAGCAGTACTTC.

V gene TRBV11-3 combines with J gene TRBJ1-1; D might be TRBD1 (5 bases). The V and J ends lost 7 bases and 1 base respectively, with 16 bases between them. CDR1 and CDR2 from the germline V gene are SGHNT and YENEEA. The CDR3 runs 15 residues. The CDR3 sequence is CASTPVRGPNTEAFF. The CDR3 bases are TGTGCCAGCACCCCCGTTCGGGGACCGAACACTGAAGCTTTCTTT.